This TCR beta chain was found in a study of response to subunit inactivated influenza vaccine. There are a few counts of this clonotype. V gave up 2 bases and J gave up 0 bases; unmatched junction bases: 2. CDR3 length: 15 amino acids. Germline values: CDR1 SGHVS, CDR2 FQNEAQ. Using its own MiXCR run on the RT-PCR reads, TCRdb lists one record per CDR3 protein. The sample consists of about 650,000 distinct CDR3 sequences, about a sixth of them appearing once. The clonotype comes from a man aged 45-65 years who received an inactivated influenza vaccine. The V call is TRBV7-8, the J call TRBJ2-7, with 9 nucleotides matching TRBD2. The sequences come from PBMCs from blood, collected approximately 13 days after vaccination. This CDR3 reads CASSLRTSASYEQYF. DNA of the CDR3: TGTGCCAGCAGCTTACGGACTAGCGCCTCCTACGAGCAGTACTTC.